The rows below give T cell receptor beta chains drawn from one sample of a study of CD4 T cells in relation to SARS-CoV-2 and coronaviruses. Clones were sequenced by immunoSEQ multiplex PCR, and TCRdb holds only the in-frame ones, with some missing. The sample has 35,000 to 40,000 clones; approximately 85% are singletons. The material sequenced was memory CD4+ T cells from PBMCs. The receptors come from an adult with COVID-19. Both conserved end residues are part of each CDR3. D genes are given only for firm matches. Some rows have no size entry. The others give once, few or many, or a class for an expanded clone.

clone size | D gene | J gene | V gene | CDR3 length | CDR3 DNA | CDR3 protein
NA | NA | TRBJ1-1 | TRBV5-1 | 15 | TGCGCCAGCAGCCCACAGACACCGGAGAACACTGAAGCTTTCTTT | CASSPQTPENTEAFF
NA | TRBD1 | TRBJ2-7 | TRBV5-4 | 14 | TGTGCCACAGGGACAGCTACCGGGTCCTACGAGCAGTACTTC | CATGTATGSYEQYF
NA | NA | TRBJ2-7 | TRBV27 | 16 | TGTGCCAGCAGTTTAAGTTCGGGTTACTCGTTCGGGGAGCAGTACTTC | CASSLSSGYSFGEQYF
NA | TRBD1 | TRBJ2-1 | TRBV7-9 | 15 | TGTGCCAGCAGCCGAGGGACAGGCGCCTACAATGAGCAGTTCTTC | CASSRGTGAYNEQFF
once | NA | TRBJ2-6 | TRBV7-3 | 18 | TGTGCCAGCAGCTTGAGCTCGGGACGAAGCTCTGGGGCCAACGTCCTGACTTTC | CASSLSSGRSSGANVLTF
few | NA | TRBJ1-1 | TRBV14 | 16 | TGTGCCAGCAGCCAAACTCAGGGATGGGAGTGGGCTGAAGCTTTCTTT | CASSQTQGWEWAEAFF
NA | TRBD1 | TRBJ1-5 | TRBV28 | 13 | TGTGCCAGCAGTCGCCCCCGACAGGGGGTAACGCATTTT | CASSRPRQGVTHF
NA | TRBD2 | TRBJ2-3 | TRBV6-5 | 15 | TGTGCCAGCAGCGACCTAGCGGGAGGGTCAGATACGCAGTATTTT | CASSDLAGGSDTQYF
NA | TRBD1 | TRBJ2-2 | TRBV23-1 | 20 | TGCGCCAGCAGTCAATCCTACCCGGGGACAGGGGGCCGGGACACCGGGGAGCTGTTTTTT | CASSQSYPGTGGRDTGELFF
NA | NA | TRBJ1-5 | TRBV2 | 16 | TGTGCCAGCAGTCCTAGGACAAGGGGATTAAATCAGCCCCAGCATTTT | CASSPRTRGLNQPQHF
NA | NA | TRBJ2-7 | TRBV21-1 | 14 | TGTGCCAGCAGCGGAAAACAGAGCTCCTACGAGCAGTACTTC | CASSGKQSSYEQYF
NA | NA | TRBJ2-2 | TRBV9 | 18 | TGTGCCAGCAGCGTAGGTCATAGGGGGAGATTCGACACCGGGGAGCTGTTTTTT | CASSVGHRGRFDTGELFF
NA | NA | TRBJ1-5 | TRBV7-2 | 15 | TGTGCCAGCAGCCCCCGAGCGGTGGGGGGACTGCCCCAGCATTTT | CASSPRAVGGLPQHF
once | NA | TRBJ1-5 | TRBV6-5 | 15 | TGTGCCAGCAGTATGGGCCCTGCGGGCAATCAGCCCCAGCATTTT | CASSMGPAGNQPQHF
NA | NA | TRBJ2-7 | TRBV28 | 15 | TGTGCCAGCAGTTTAGGGGGGTCCCCCTCCTACGAGCAGTACTTC | CASSLGGSPSYEQYF
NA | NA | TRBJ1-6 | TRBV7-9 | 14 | TGTGCCAGCAGCTTAGGGAGGGGGAATTCACCCCTCCACTTT | CASSLGRGNSPLHF
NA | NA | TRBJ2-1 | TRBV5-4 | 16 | TGTGCCAGCAGCCCCCCGGGACTCGAGACATACAATGAGCAGTTCTTC | CASSPPGLETYNEQFF
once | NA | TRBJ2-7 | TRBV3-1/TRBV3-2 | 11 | TGTGCCAGCAGCCTGGCTGGCGAGCAGTACTTC | CASSLAGEQYF
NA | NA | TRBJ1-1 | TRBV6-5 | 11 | TGTGCCAGCATCCTTAGCGCTGAAGCTTTCTTT | CASILSAEAFF
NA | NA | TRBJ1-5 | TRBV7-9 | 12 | TGTGCCAGCAGCTTGGGTGATGGGCCCCAGCATTTT | CASSLGDGPQHF
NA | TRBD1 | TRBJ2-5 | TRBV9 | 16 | TGTGCCAGCAGCGGCCGGGACAGGGGGCGCTTAAAGACCCAGTACTTC | CASSGRDRGRLKTQYF
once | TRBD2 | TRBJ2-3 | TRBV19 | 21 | TGTGCCAGTAGTGACCCCCGCGGGAGGCTGACGGGGGGTAGCCACACAGATACGCAGTATTTT | CASSDPRGRLTGGSHTDTQYF
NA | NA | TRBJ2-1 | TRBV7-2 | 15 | TGTGCCAGCAGCTTCCTAGGGACACCCGGAGACGAGCAGTTCTTC | CASSFLGTPGDEQFF
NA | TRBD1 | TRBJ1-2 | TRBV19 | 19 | TGTGCCAGTAGTATACCACGGGGTGGGACAGGCGATTCGACCTATGGCTACACCTTC | CASSIPRGGTGDSTYGYTF
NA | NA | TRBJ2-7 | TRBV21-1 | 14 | TGTGCCAGCTTACTAGCGGGAGAGTCAGGGGAGCAGTACTTC | CASLLAGESGEQYF
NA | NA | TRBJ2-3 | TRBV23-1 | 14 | TGCGCCGCTCGGACCGAGGGGGTCACAGATACGCAGTATTTT | CAARTEGVTDTQYF
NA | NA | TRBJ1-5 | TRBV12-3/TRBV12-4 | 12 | TGTGCCAGCAGAAATAGCAATCAGCCCCAGCATTTT | CASRNSNQPQHF
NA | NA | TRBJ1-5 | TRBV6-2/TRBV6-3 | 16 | TGTGCCAGCAGTTACTCAGGGGCGGTGGGGCCGGGGGCCCAGCATTTT | CASSYSGAVGPGAQHF
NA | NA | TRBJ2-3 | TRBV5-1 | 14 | TGCGCCAGCAGCTTGGGTGGCGGGACAGATACGCAGTATTTT | CASSLGGGTDTQYF
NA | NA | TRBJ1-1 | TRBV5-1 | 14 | TGCGCCAGCAGCTCCCGGGGGGAGAACACTGAAGCTTTCTTT | CASSSRGENTEAFF
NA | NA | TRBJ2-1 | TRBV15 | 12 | TGTGCCACCAGCAAAGCCCTGGGTGAGCAGTTCTTC | CATSKALGEQFF
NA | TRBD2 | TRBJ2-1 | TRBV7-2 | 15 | TGTGCCAGCAGCTTAGGTAGCGGGTGGGTATATGAGCAGTTCTTC | CASSLGSGWVYEQFF
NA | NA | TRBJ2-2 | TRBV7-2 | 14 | TGTGCCAGCAGCTTACGGGGGCGGACCGGGGAGCTGTTTTTT | CASSLRGRTGELFF
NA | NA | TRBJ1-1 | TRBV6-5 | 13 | TGTGCCAGCAGTCCCTCGGGGCGGGGGGCGGCTTTCTTT | CASSPSGRGAAFF
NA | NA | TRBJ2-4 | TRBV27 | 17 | TGTGCCAGCAGTTCCCCGGGCCCTTCGAGAGCCAAAAACATTCAGTACTTC | CASSSPGPSRAKNIQYF
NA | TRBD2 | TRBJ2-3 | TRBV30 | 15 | TGTGCCTGGAGTAGAGGGCTAGCGGACACAGATACGCAGTATTTT | CAWSRGLADTDTQYF
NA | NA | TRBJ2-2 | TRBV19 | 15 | TGTGCCAGTAGTGCTAGGGACGGATACACCGGGGAGCTGTTTTTT | CASSARDGYTGELFF
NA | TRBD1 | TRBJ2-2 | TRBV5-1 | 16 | TGCGCCAGCAGCTGGGCAGGGACAGTCTACACCGGGGAGCTGTTTTTT | CASSWAGTVYTGELFF